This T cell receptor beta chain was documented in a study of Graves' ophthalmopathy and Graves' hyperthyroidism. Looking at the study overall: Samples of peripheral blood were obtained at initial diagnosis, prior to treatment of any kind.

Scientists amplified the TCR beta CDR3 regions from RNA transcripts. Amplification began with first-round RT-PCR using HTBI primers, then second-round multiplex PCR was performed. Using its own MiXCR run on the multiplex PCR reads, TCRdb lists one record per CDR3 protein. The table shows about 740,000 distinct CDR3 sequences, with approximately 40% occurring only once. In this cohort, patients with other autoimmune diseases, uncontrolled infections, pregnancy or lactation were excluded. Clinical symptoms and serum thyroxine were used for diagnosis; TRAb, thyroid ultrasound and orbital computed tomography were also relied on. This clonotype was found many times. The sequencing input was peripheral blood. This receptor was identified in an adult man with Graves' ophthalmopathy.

Written as DNA, the CDR3 is TGTGCCAGTAGTATATCGGTCTATGGCTACACCTTC. This sequence encodes CASSISVYGYTF. V and J are TRBV19 and TRBJ1-2; no definite D call. V gave up 2 bases and J gave up 4 bases, with 5 bases separating them. Germline V gene lookup returns CDR1 LNHDA and CDR2 SQIVND (reference sequence). The CDR3 runs to 12 residues.